The T cell receptor beta chain described here comes from a study of cytomegalovirus exposure and HLA in healthy donors. The PCR was carried out with 60 Vbeta primers and 13 Jbeta primers. Generated by immunoSEQ multiplex PCR, the TCRdb table keeps only in-frame clones and is missing some. The sample carries 95,000 to 100,000 clones, about 81% recorded once. Germline values: CDR1 MNHEY, CDR2 SMNVEV (reference sequence). The CDR3 length is 13 residues. The V gene lost 2 bases and the J gene lost 12 bases, with 17 bases spanning the gap. This clone turned up a few times. This clonotype originated in a man aged 50-59 years in good health and CMV-seronegative. This chain uses TRBV27 with TRBJ2-7, with D possibly TRBD1 on 6 matching bases. The source material was PBMCs. CDR3 in amino acids: CASSLPQGSRWYF. DNA of the CDR3: TGTGCCAGCAGTTTACCACAGGGCTCGAGGTGGTACTTC.